Below are 30 T cell receptor beta chains sequenced from a single sample in a study of response to subunit inactivated influenza vaccine. TCRdb re-called the RT-PCR reads through MiXCR, storing one row per CDR3 protein. The profile shows 600,000 to 850,000 distinct CDR3 sequences, approximately 15% of them singletons. Here the sequenced sample was PBMCs from blood, taken 14 days before vaccination. The receptor source for this set is a man aged 50-59 years who received an inactivated influenza vaccine.

This clonotype was detected only a few times. The V call is TRBV12-3 or TRBV12-4, the J call TRBJ1-1; TRBD1 agrees at 8 bases. CDR3 length: 15 residues. V dropped 4 bases and J dropped 1; count of bases not matched to a gene: 5. The CDR3 sequence: CASSSTGGWNTEAFF. Here the CDR3 DNA reads TGTGCCAGCAGTTCTACAGGGGGTTGGAACACTGAAGCTTTCTTT.

This clonotype showed up just a few times. In DNA form, the CDR3 reads TGTGCCAGCAGCTTTGAGGTACGCTCCTACAATGAGCAGTTCTTC. Protein: CASSFEVRSYNEQFF. V usage is TRBV7-2 and J usage is TRBJ2-1; no clear D gene. The CDR3 covers 15 residues. V lost 3 bases and J lost 0, with 9 bases in between. Germline-derived CDR1 and CDR2 are SGHTA and FQGNSA.

This chain's CDR3 is CASSYTGTGGNEQFF. The CDR3, as DNA: TGTGCCAGCAGTTATACCGGGACAGGGGGCAATGAGCAGTTCTTC. This chain joins TRBV6-5 and TRBJ2-1; 11 bases are shared with TRBD1. Germline values: CDR1 MNHEY, CDR2 SVGAGI. There are 15 residues in the CDR3. The trim removed 3 bases at V and 6 bases at J, leaving 4 bases unmatched.

The chain employs TRBV7-6 and TRBJ2-7, with 7 bases that match TRBD2. Germline V gives CDR1 SGHVS, CDR2 FNYEAQ. CDR3 size: 14 residues. V was clipped by 2 bases and J by 4 bases; unmatched bases: 5. CDR3 protein: CASSLYGTNYEQYF. The CDR3 DNA follows: TGTGCCAGCAGCTTATATGGGACTAATTACGAGCAGTACTTC.

In its sample, this clonotype was seen a few times. This chain uses TRBV3-1 with TRBJ2-1, with 7 bases lining up with TRBD2. Germline V CDR1 and CDR2: LGHDT, YNNKEL (reference sequence). The CDR3 is 13 amino acids. V lost 8 bases to trimming and J lost 6 bases; unmatched junction nucleotides: 7. DNA for the CDR3: TGTGCCAGCCGACCCGCGGGGGTCAATGAGCAGTTCTTC. Protein product: CASRPAGVNEQFF.

This clonotype was counted many times. The chain is built from TRBV5-1 and TRBJ1-1; 9 nucleotides line up with TRBD1. Trimming took 4 bases from V and 6 from J; bases not matched to a gene: 10. There are 15 residues in the CDR3. Germline CDR1 is SGHRS and CDR2 is YFSETQ. The CDR3 reads CASSVKGQGLAEAFF. CDR3 nucleotide sequence: TGCGCCAGCAGCGTAAAGGGACAGGGCCTCGCTGAAGCTTTCTTT.

This clonotype was seen a handful of times. V gene TRBV7-9 combines with J gene TRBJ2-1; D uncertain. CDR1 and CDR2 from the germline V gene are SEHNR and FQNEAQ (reference sequence). With 1 base removed from V and 4 bases from J, the gap between germline ends came to 14 bases. The CDR3 consists of 16 residues. The CDR3 reads CASSLDTSRWYNEQFF. CDR3 DNA: TGTGCCAGCAGCTTAGATACGTCCCGCTGGTACAATGAGCAGTTCTTC. Using reference TRBV7-9 and TRBJ2-1 for the parts outside the CDR3, the full variable domain is DTGVSQNPRHKITKRGQNVTFRCDPISEHNRLYWYRQTLGQGPEFLTYFQNEAQLEKSRLLSDRFSAERPKGSFSTLEIQRTEQGDSAMYLCASSLDTSRWYNEQFFGPGTRLTVL.

This clonotype has a handful of counts. The chain is built from TRBV20-1 and TRBJ2-1, with D perhaps TRBD2 (6 bases). Germline assignment: CDR1 DFQATT and CDR2 SNEGSKA (reference sequence). V was pared by 5 bases and J by 0 bases, with 11 bases between. The CDR3 has 14 amino acids. CDR3 loop: CSALAVSSYNEQFF. CDR3 bases: TGCAGTGCTTTAGCGGTGAGCTCCTACAATGAGCAGTTCTTC.

Turning to this clonotype: At one of its ends the junction is not consistent with the germline gene, which may arise from a read error. The chain recombines TRBV20-1 with TRBJ2-7, with D hard to call. Germline CDR1 reads DFQATT; CDR2 reads SNEGSKA (reference sequence). This CDR3 is 11 amino acids long. CDR3 amino acids: CSAEREYGQYF. CDR3 DNA sequence: TGCAGTGCTGAAAGGGAATACGGGCAGTACTTC.

The chain couples TRBV7-9 to TRBJ2-2; D uncertain. Germline assignment: CDR1 SEHNR and CDR2 FQNEAQ (reference sequence). The CDR3 extends over 13 amino acids. Trimming took off 4 bases at V and 7 bases at J, with 10 bases between the two ends. This CDR3 reads CASSSLVVGELFF. Written as DNA, the CDR3 is TGTGCCAGCAGCTCACTCGTGGTCGGGGAGCTGTTTTTT.

This clonotype came up a few times. This sequence joins TRBV20-1 and TRBJ2-1; D gene uncertain. The germline CDR1 and CDR2 sequences are DFQATT and SNEGSKA (reference sequence). The CDR3 runs to 11 residues. Trimming left V 6 bases short and J 4 bases short, with 7 bases between. The CDR3 DNA follows: TGCAGTGCCGACTTTTACAATGAGCAGTTCTTC. Amino acids: CSADFYNEQFF.

The J gene is TRBJ2-1, the V gene TRBV10-3; D unresolved. The CDR3 loop spans 12 amino acids. The V gene's germline CDR1 is ENHRY and CDR2 SYGVKD. Trimming took 1 base from V and 5 from J, leaving 3 bases between them. The CDR3, as DNA: TGTGCCATCAGTGAGTGGGACAATGAGCAGTTCTTC. It translates to CAISEWDNEQFF.

This clonotype was seen a handful of times. The chain is built from TRBV7-2 and TRBJ2-5; D is undetermined. The V gene's germline CDR1 is SGHTA and CDR2 FQGNSA. The CDR3 is made up of 15 amino acids. Trimming left V 5 bases short and J 0 bases short, with 13 bases between. CDR3: CASSPLGGNQETQYF. The CDR3 DNA sequence: TGTGCCAGCAGCCCCCTGGGTGGGAACCAAGAGACCCAGTACTTC.

This sequence joins TRBV3-1 and TRBJ2-7; 8 nucleotides match TRBD1. Germline values: CDR1 LGHDT, CDR2 YNNKEL (reference sequence). This CDR3 comprises 14 residues. The V segment lost 4 bases and the J segment 6 bases; nucleotides outside the gene matches: 8. The CDR3 nucleotides are TGTGCCAGCAGCCTGGGACAGGCCCCTTCCGAGCAGTACTTC. This gives the protein CASSLGQAPSEQYF.

This clonotype was seen a few times. The chain joins TRBV5-1 to TRBJ2-7; no clear D. CDR3 size: 14 residues. Germline V gene sequence: CDR1 SGHRS, CDR2 YFSETQ. V gave up 0 bases and J gave up 6 bases, with 13 bases separating them. For the CDR3, the DNA is TGCGCCAGCAGCTTGGATCCCTCCGTGGGCGAGCAGTACTTC. Protein sequence: CASSLDPSVGEQYF.

This clonotype turned up a few times. This chain links TRBV20-1 with TRBJ2-1, with no clear D. The germline V gene encodes CDR1 DFQATT and CDR2 SNEGSKA (reference sequence). This CDR3 is 14 amino acids long. Trimming cost V 5 bases and J 5 bases, with 16 bases left between them. CDR3 bases: TGCAGTGCTCGTCACGGGCCGCGTAACAATGAGCAGTTCTTC. This codes for CSARHGPRNNEQFF.

This rearrangement joins TRBV29-1 to TRBJ2-3; D unresolved. Germline CDR1 reads SQVTM; CDR2 reads ANQGSEA. Deletions cut 5 bases from V and 1 base from J, with 10 bases between. This CDR3 spans 13 amino acids. CDR3 protein: CSVIRSGTDTQYF. The DNA of the CDR3 is TGCAGCGTTATCCGGAGCGGCACAGATACGCAGTATTTT.

This chain connects TRBV27 to TRBJ2-1, with 10 nucleotides matching TRBD1. The CDR3 length is 14 residues. Germline V gene sequence: CDR1 MNHEY, CDR2 SMNVEV (reference sequence). V lost 7 bases, J lost 6 bases, and 6 bases stayed unmatched. This chain's CDR3 is CASKRQGAFNEQFF. The CDR3 nucleotides read TGTGCCAGCAAAAGACAGGGGGCTTTCAATGAGCAGTTCTTC.

This clonotype was recorded at least ten times. CDR3 DNA: TGTGCCAGCAGCCAGATAGGGGCAGGGGCTGGGGAGCCCCAGCATTTT. Translating gives CASSQIGAGAGEPQHF. This chain links TRBV7-2 with TRBJ1-5; maybe TRBD1 (6 bases). CDR1 and CDR2 from the germline V gene are SGHTA and FQGNSA. V was clipped by 5 bases and J by 8 bases, with 22 bases between them. The CDR3 contains 16 residues.

This clonotype turned up a few times. The chain uses TRBV7-8 and TRBJ1-4; weak D call: TRBD1 (6 bases). Germline loops: CDR1 SGHVS, CDR2 FQNEAQ. The CDR3 has 18 residues. The germline V and J ends were trimmed by 5 bases and 5 bases, with 24 bases remaining between them. The DNA of the CDR3 is TGTGCCAGCAGCCCGGAGAGGACAGCCTACCTCGCCAATGAAAAACTGTTTTTT. Its translation: CASSPERTAYLANEKLFF. The full variable domain, rest sourced from reference TRBV7-8 and TRBJ1-4, is GAGVSQSPRYKVAKRGQDVALRCDPISGHVSLFWYQQALGQGPEFLTYFQNEAQLDKSGLPSDRFFAERPEGSVSTLKIQRTQQEDSAVYLCASSPERTAYLANEKLFFGSGTQLSVL.

The chain has TRBV12-3 or TRBV12-4 and TRBJ2-1, with a tentative D call TRBD1 (6 bases). Deletions cut 1 base from V and 1 base from J, with 11 bases between. The CDR3 sequence is 16 residues long. The CDR3 bases are TGTGCCAGCAGTTTAGTGAGGACAGTGTCCTACAATGAGCAGTTCTTC. It yields the protein CASSLVRTVSYNEQFF.

V is TRBV20-1 and J is TRBJ2-7, with a weak D call TRBD2 (6 bases). CDR3 size: 14 residues. Germline values: CDR1 DFQATT, CDR2 SNEGSKA (reference sequence). V lost 8 bases, J lost 2 bases, and 19 bases lay in between. The CDR3 protein is CSIPSGTVTYEQYF. The CDR3 region has the DNA TGCAGTATACCTTCCGGGACTGTGACCTACGAGCAGTACTTC.

The chain has TRBV7-2 and TRBJ2-2, with D tentatively TRBD1 (5 bases). Trimming left V 1 base short and J 1 base short, with 10 bases between. There are 16 residues in the CDR3. The V gene's germline CDR1 is SGHTA and CDR2 FQGNSA. In DNA form, the CDR3 reads TGTGCCAGCAGCTTAGTCGGGCAGGGGAACACCGGGGAGCTGTTTTTT. As protein: CASSLVGQGNTGELFF. Together with reference TRBV7-2 and TRBJ2-2, the CDR3 gives the full variable domain: GAGVSQSPSNKVTEKGKDVELRCDPISGHTALYWYRQSLGQGLEFLIYFQGNSAPDKSGLPSDRFSAERTGGSVSTLTIQRTQQEDSAVYLCASSLVGQGNTGELFFGEGSRLTVL.

This clonotype was seen a handful of times. The chain couples TRBV5-1 to TRBJ2-1, with TRBD1 as a possible D gene (5 bases). V dropped 1 base and J dropped 10 bases, with 15 bases sitting between them. The length of the CDR3 is 14 residues. CDR1 and CDR2 (germline): SGHRS, YFSETQ. The CDR3 region has the DNA TGCGCCAGCAGCTTGCGAGTAGATCGGACAGAGCAGTTCTTC. It is translated as CASSLRVDRTEQFF.

This clonotype has just a few counts. The gene calls are TRBV6-2 or TRBV6-3 and TRBJ1-2; 9 positions agree with TRBD1. Losses at the gene ends were 5 bases for V and 8 bases for J; bases not matched to a gene: 15. The CDR3 sequence is 16 residues long. Germline V lookup: CDR1 MNHEY, CDR2 SVGEGT. The DNA for the CDR3 is TGTGCCAGCAGTCACGGACAGGGGCTTCCGATGAGGGGCTACACCTTC. As protein: CASSHGQGLPMRGYTF.

This chain links TRBV6-6 with TRBJ2-5; the D is unclear. This CDR3 has 13 amino acids. Trimming took 4 bases from V and 2 from J, leaving 8 bases between them. Germline CDR1 is MNHNY and CDR2 is SVGAGI (reference sequence). CDR3 DNA sequence: TGTGCCAGCAGTTTATACTCACAAGAGACCCAGTACTTC. Encoded protein: CASSLYSQETQYF.

The V gene is TRBV28, the J gene TRBJ2-3, with a possible D match to TRBD1 (6 bases). Germline values: CDR1 MDHEN, CDR2 SYDVKM. This CDR3 is built from 15 residues. The V end lost 6 bases, the J end lost 2 bases, and 15 bases lay between the germline ends. The CDR3 sequence is CASRPRGYDTDTQYF. DNA for the CDR3: TGTGCCAGCAGGCCCAGGGGCTACGACACAGATACGCAGTATTTT.

This clonotype was counted a single time. This chain joins TRBV27 and TRBJ2-2; tentatively, D is TRBD1 or TRBD2 (6 bases each). The CDR3 totals 16 residues. The ends were cut back, 7 bases at V and 1 base at J, with 16 bases in the middle. The germline V gene encodes CDR1 MNHEY and CDR2 SMNVEV (reference sequence). The CDR3 region has the DNA TGTGCCAGCACTAGGGGTGGGGGGCGGAACACCGGGGAGCTGTTTTTT. Protein: CASTRGGGRNTGELFF.

Many counts were recorded for this clonotype. The V and J genes are TRBV5-5 and TRBJ1-2; unclear D gene. V lost 3 bases to trimming and J lost 8 bases, with 14 bases between them. The germline V gene has CDR1 SGHKS and CDR2 YYEKEE (reference sequence). The CDR3 length is 13 residues. CDR3 DNA sequence: TGTGCCAGCAGCTGGGATGGAGTAGGCGGCTACACCTTC. Translating gives CASSWDGVGGYTF.

Only a few counts were recorded for this clonotype. The rearrangement joins TRBV4-1 to TRBJ2-2; D could derive from TRBD1 or TRBD2 (5 bases each). Trimming left V 0 bases short and J 4 bases short, with 12 bases between. The CDR3 spans 16 residues. Germline CDR1 and CDR2: MGHRA and YSYEKL. In DNA form, the CDR3 reads TGCGCCAGCAGCCAAGATACCGGGGCGGGCACCGGGGAGCTGTTTTTT. Translated, it gives CASSQDTGAGTGELFF.